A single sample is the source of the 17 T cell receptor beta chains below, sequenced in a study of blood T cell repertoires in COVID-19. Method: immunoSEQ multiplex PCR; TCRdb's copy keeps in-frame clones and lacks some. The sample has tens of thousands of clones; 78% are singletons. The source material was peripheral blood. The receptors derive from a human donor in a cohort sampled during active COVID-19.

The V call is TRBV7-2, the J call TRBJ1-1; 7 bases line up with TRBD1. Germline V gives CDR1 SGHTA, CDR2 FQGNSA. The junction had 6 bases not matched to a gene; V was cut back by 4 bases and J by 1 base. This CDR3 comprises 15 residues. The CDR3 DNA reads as TGTGCCAGCAGCTCATCCCGGGACAGGAACACTGAAGCTTTCTTT. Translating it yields CASSSSRDRNTEAFF.

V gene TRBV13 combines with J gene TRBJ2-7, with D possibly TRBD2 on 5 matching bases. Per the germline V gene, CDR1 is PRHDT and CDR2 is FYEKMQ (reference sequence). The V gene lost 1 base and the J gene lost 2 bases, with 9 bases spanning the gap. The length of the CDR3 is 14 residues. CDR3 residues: CASSLEQRTYEQYF. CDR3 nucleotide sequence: TGTGCCAGCAGCTTAGAACAGCGGACCTACGAGCAGTACTTC.

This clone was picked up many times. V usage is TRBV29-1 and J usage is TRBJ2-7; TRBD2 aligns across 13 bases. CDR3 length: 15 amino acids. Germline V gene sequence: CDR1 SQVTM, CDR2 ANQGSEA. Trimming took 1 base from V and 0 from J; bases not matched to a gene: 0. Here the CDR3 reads CSVEGTSGGSYEQYF. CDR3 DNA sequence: TGCAGCGTTGAAGGGACTAGCGGGGGCTCCTACGAGCAGTACTTC.

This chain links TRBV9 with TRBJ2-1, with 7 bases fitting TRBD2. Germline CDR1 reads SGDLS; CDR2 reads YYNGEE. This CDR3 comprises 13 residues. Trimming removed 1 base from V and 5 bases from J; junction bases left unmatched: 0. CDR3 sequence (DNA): TGTGCCAGCAGCGTACGGGGGGACAATGAGCAGTTCTTC. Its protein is CASSVRGDNEQFF.

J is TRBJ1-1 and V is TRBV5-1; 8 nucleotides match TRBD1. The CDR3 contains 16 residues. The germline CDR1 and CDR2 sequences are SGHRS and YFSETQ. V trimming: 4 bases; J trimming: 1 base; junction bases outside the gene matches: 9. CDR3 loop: CASSPPPGTGNTEAFF. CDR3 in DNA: TGCGCCAGCAGCCCCCCCCCGGGGACAGGGAACACTGAAGCTTTCTTT.

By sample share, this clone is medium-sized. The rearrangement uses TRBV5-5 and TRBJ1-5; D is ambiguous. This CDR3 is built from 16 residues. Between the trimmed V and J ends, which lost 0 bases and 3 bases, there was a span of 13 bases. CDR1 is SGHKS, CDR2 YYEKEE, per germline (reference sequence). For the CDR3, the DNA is TGTGCCAGCAGCTTGGAGCTCGGGGAGGTCAATCAGCCCCAGCATTTT. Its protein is CASSLELGEVNQPQHF.

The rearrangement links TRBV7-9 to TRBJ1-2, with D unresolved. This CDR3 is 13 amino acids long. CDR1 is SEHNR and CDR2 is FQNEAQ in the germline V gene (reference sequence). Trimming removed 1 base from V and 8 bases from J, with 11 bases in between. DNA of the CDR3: TGTGCCAGCAGCTTAGGATCGGGGTTCGGCTACACCTTC. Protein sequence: CASSLGSGFGYTF.

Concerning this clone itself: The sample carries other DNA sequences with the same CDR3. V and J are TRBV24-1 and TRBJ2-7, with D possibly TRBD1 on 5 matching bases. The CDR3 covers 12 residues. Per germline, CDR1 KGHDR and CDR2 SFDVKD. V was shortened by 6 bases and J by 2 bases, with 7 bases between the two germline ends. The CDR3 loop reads CATSQGAYEQYF. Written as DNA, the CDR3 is TGTGCCACCAGTCAAGGGGCCTACGAGCAGTACTTC.

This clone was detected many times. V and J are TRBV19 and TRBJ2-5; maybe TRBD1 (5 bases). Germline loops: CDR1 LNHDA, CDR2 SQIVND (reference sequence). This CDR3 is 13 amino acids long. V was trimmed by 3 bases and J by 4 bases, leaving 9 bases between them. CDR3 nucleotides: TGTGCCAGTAGTATGGAAAGGGGAGAGACCCAGTACTTC. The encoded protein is CASSMERGETQYF.

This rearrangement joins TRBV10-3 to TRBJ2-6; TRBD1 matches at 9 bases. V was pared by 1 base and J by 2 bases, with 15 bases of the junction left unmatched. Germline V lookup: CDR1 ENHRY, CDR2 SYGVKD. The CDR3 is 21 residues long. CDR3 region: CAISEWKKQGALSPGANVLTF. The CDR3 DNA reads TGTGCCATCAGTGAGTGGAAAAAACAGGGGGCGCTGAGCCCTGGGGCCAACGTCCTGACTTTC.

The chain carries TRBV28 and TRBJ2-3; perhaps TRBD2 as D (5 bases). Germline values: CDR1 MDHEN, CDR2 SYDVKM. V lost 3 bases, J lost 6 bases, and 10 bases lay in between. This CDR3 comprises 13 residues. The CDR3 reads CASSFLWRDTQYF. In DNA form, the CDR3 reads TGTGCCAGCAGTTTCCTCTGGAGGGATACGCAGTATTTT. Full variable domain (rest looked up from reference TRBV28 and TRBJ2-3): DVKVTQSSRYLVKRTGEKVFLECVQDMDHENMFWYRQDPGLGLRLIYFSYDVKMKEKGDIPEGYSVSREKKERFSLILESASTNQTSMYLCASSFLWRDTQYFGPGTRLTVL.

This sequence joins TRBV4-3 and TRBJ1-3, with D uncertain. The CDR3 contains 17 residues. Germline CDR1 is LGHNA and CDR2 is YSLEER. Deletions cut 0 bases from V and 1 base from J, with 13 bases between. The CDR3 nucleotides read TGCGCCAGCAGCCAAGATTTCTCGGGAGATTCTGGAAACACCATATATTTT. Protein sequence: CASSQDFSGDSGNTIYF.

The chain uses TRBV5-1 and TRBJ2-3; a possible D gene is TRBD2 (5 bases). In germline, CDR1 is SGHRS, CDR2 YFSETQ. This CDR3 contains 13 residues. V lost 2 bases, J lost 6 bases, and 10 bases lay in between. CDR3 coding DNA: TGCGCCAGCAGCTTTGGGGAGAGGGATACGCAGTATTTT. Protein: CASSFGERDTQYF.

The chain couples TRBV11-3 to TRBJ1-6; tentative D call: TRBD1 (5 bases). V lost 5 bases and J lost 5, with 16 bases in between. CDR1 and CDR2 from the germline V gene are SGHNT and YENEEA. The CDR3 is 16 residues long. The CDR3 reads CASSPDSAYDNSPLHF. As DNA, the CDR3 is TGTGCCAGCAGCCCCGACAGCGCCTATGATAATTCACCCCTCCACTTT.

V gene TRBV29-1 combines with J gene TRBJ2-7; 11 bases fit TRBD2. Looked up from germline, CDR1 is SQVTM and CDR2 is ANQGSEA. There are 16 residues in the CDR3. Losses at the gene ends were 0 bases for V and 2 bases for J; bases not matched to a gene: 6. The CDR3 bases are TGCAGCGTTGAAGATGGCGGGACTAGCGGCACCTACGAGCAGTACGTC. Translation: CSVEDGGTSGTYEQYV.

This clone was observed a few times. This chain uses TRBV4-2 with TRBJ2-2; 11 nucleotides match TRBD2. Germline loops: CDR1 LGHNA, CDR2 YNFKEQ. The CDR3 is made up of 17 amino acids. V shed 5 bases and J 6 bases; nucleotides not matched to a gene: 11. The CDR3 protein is CASSILAGVSLAGELFF. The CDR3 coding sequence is TGTGCCAGCAGCATACTAGCGGGGGTGAGTCTCGCCGGGGAGCTGTTTTTT.

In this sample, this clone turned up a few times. The CDR3 protein is CASSIGRYSNQPQHF. CDR3 coding DNA: TGTGCCAGTAGTATAGGGCGGTATAGCAATCAGCCCCAGCATTTT. The chain has TRBV19 and TRBJ1-5; D not resolved. The germline CDR1 and CDR2 sequences are LNHDA and SQIVND (reference sequence). This CDR3 spans 15 amino acids. V was trimmed by 1 base and J by 0 bases, leaving 7 bases between them. Combining the CDR3 with reference TRBV19 and TRBJ1-5 gives the whole variable domain DGGITQSPKYLFRKEGQNVTLSCEQNLNHDAMYWYRQDPGQGLRLIYYSQIVNDFQKGDIAEGYSVSREKKESFPLTVTSAQKNPTAFYLCASSIGRYSNQPQHFGDGTRLSIL.